This T cell receptor beta chain is drawn from a study of identical twins. Overall study findings and caveats: Invariant populations such as MAIT and iNKT cells could partly muddle zero-insertion analyses.

TCRdb reprocessed the 5' RACE reads via MiXCR and lists one record per CDR3 protein. Of some 250,000 distinct CDR3 sequences in the sample, about 12% were seen once. As regards this clonotype: The antigen is not known.

The CDR3 has 16 amino acids. The germline gives CDR1 MNHNS, CDR2 SASEGT. The ends lost 6 bases at V and 2 bases at J; junction bases unmatched: 12. These sequences were also reported in another study, on yellow fever vaccine responses in identical twins.

This TCR was recovered from a young woman in good health. The chain employs TRBV6-1 and TRBJ1-2; 7 bases are a match to TRBD1. The sample taken for sequencing was memory (CD45RO+) T cells sorted from blood. The CDR3 protein is CASRRDSYSINYGYTF. The CDR3 DNA follows: TGTGCCAGCAGAAGGGACAGTTACTCAATCAACTATGGCTACACCTTC.